Below, 5 T cell receptor beta chains from the same sample are listed, as sequenced in a study of cytotoxic CD8 clonotypes in ibrutinib-treated CLL (dated by TCRdb to about 2021). The sample's time point label, decoded: progressive disease on ibrutinib. Library preparation employed the immunoSEQ multiplex PCR assay. The source is immuneACCESS, and TCRdb retained only in-frame sequences with V and J called. Part of the clones is not carried over; for the studies checked, unresolved V genes explain less than half of this, and the remainder is unexplained. The sample table records 250,000 to 350,000 clones; 70% to 80% of these occur just once. 5.6% of the sample comes from the top ten. Sequenced material: PBMCs, taken at disease progression, from a patient treated with ibrutinib. These receptors were taken from a human donor with chronic lymphocytic leukemia.

This rearrangement joins TRBV28 to TRBJ2-7; D may be TRBD1 (5 bases). Germline CDR1 reads MDHEN; CDR2 reads SYDVKM. Trimming took 4 bases from V and 5 from J, leaving 12 bases between them. CDR3 size: 13 residues. CDR3 nucleotide sequence: TGTGCCAGCAGTTCCGACAGAACCGACGAGCAGTACTTC. Its translation: CASSSDRTDEQYF.

The chain recombines TRBV29-1 with TRBJ1-5; D not certain. CDR1 and CDR2 (germline): SQVTM, ANQGSEA. CDR3 length: 13 amino acids. V gave up 0 bases and J gave up 6 bases, with 9 bases separating them. The CDR3 sequence is CSVEEKWGQPQHF. CDR3 sequence (DNA): TGCAGCGTTGAAGAAAAATGGGGTCAGCCCCAGCATTTT.

The chain employs TRBV4-1 and TRBJ2-7; 12 nucleotides line up with TRBD2. The CDR3 runs to 19 residues. The J segment lost 3 bases and the V segment lost 3 bases, leaving 15 bases of the junction unmatched. Germline V gives CDR1 MGHRA, CDR2 YSYEKL. The CDR3 spells CASSQGSSGGANRGYEQYF. CDR3 nucleotide sequence: TGCGCCAGCAGCCAGGGATCTAGCGGGGGGGCCAATCGGGGCTACGAGCAGTACTTC.

This chain uses TRBV7-8 with TRBJ2-2; unclear D gene. The V and J ends lost 4 bases and 1 base respectively, with 7 bases between them. Per the germline V gene, CDR1 is SGHVS and CDR2 is FQNEAQ. The CDR3 has 14 amino acids. For the CDR3, the DNA is TGTGCCAGCAGCTCGGTACGGAACACCGGGGAGCTGTTTTTT. This gives the protein CASSSVRNTGELFF.

The chain has TRBV28 and TRBJ2-5; 8 bases match TRBD1. Germline loops: CDR1 MDHEN, CDR2 SYDVKM. V was pared by 2 bases and J by 6 bases, with 8 bases of the junction left unmatched. There are 15 residues in the CDR3. The DNA for the CDR3 is TGTGCCAGCAGTTTAGAGGCAGGGGGCTGGAAGACCCAGTACTTC. As protein: CASSLEAGGWKTQYF.